This T cell receptor beta chain was captured by sequencing in a study of blood T cell repertoires in COVID-19 (dated by TCRdb to the early 2020s). Regarding the research as a whole: Samples from collaborators originated in the United States, Italy and Spain and spanned both the acute and convalescent phases of COVID-19. The repertoires were released in a freely available public database meant as a resource for research on the immune response to SARS-CoV-2. The dataset comprised deeply sampled blood TCRbeta repertoires from subjects exposed to, actively infected with, or recovered from COVID-19. The prospective study material was composed of cDNA or gDNA derived from T cells, B-cell-depleted T cells, or PBMCs. The samples were drawn from the first 160 participants of the ongoing ImmuneRACE study and from over a thousand subjects provided by 6 global collaborators. Nearly every sample came with metadata listing a de-identified subject ID, COVID-19 status, age in years and sex. Where available, HLA class I and class II types were taken from metadata supplied by the sample provider and were not determined by assay-based typing.

With regard to this clone: Its cognate antigen has yet to be identified. No quality values exist for individual bases; no much larger clone is one base distant.

At one collaborating source in Seattle, patients were enrolled during active infection and were followed longitudinally through the course of disease. Each collaborating institution followed its own protocols to collect whole blood in K2EDTA tubes. Collaborator samples were shipped for TCRbeta analysis as frozen whole blood, isolated PBMCs, or DNA extracted from either sample type. V and J lose 8 bases and 0 bases, and a span of 11 bases separates them. The CDR3 spans 14 residues, from the cysteine through the phenylalanine. This entry keeps only the CDR3 DNA: 42 bases, framed from base 1. CDR1 and CDR2, looked up from the germline V gene (reference sequence), are SEHNR and FQNEAQ. The immunoSEQ Assay, a bias-controlled multiplex PCR, was used to amplify TCRbeta CDR3 regions from genomic DNA. Processing in the source paper ran as follows. The number of nucleated cells in each sample was estimated by amplification of reference gene primers within the assay. Sequence reads were collapsed and filtered to measure the absolute abundance of every unique TCRbeta CDR3 rearrangement. For each sample, productive Simpson clonality was calculated as the square root of Simpson's diversity index across productive rearrangements. TCRdb took this table from immuneACCESS and kept in-frame rearrangements with V and J called. Such tables lack part of the clones; where checked against another copy, unresolved V genes explain under half of the gap, and the rest is unexplained. The V and J calls and clone size come from that table; D and trimming were worked out from the DNA. The sample table holds about 200,000 clones, of which about 81% were seen once. Jointly, the top ten make up about 7.8% of the sample.

On the study overall, not on this receptor specifically: The quantity of clinical and demographic metadata differed by source and by participant and was supplied without curation.

The TCR sequence derives from a woman between 55 and 75 years old with COVID-19, enrolled during active disease. Sequencing was performed on peripheral blood. The chain joins TRBV7-9 to TRBJ1-3, with no D gene named confidently. The CDR3 protein: CASGEGASGNTIYF. At the DNA level, the sequence is TGTGCCAGCGGGGAGGGCGCCTCTGGAAACACCATATATTTT.